The entry below gives a single T cell receptor (beta chain) sequence along with its context. RNA transcripts provided the source from which TCR beta CDR3 regions were amplified. The HTBI primer set served for first-round RT-PCR of the TCR CDR3. TCRdb independently ran MiXCR on the multiplex PCR reads; one entry per CDR3 protein. Of roughly 99,000 distinct CDR3 sequences in the sample, about 15% were seen once. This record comes from a study of T cells in Graves' hyperthyroidism and ophthalmopathy. For the diagnoses, clinical symptoms, serum thyroxine and TRAb, thyroid ultrasound and orbital computed tomography were used. Germline V CDR1 and CDR2: LNHDA, SQIVND (reference sequence). This CDR3 region has 17 residues. The germline V and J ends were trimmed by 1 base and 8 bases, with 21 bases remaining between them.

The sequencing input was blood. The sequence was collected from a woman in her forties or fifties with Graves' hyperthyroidism. This chain links TRBV19 with TRBJ2-1, with D perhaps matching TRBD1 (6 bases). The CDR3 sequence: CASSIASGAGSRDEQFF. The CDR3 bases are TGTGCCAGTAGTATAGCTTCAGGGGCAGGATCAAGGGATGAGCAGTTCTTC.